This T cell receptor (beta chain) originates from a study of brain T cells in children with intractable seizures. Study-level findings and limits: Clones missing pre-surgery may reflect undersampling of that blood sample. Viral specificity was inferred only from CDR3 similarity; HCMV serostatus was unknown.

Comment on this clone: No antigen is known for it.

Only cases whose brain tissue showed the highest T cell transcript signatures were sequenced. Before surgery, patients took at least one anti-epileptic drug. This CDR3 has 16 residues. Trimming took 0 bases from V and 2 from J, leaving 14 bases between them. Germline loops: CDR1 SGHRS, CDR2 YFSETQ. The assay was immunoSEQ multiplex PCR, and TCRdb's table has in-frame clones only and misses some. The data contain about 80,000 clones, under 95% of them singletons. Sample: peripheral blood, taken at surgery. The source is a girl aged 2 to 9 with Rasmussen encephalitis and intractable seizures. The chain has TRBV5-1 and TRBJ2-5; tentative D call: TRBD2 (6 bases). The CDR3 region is CASSLDETRPQETQYF. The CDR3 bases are TGCGCCAGCAGCTTGGACGAGACTAGGCCTCAAGAGACCCAGTACTTC.